This T cell receptor (beta chain) originates from a study of T-cell reconstitution after alpha-beta-depleted transplantation in children. Study-level findings and limits: T-cell numbers and diversity one year post-transplant derived largely from freshly generated T cells.

This clonotype occurred a few times. Its antigen is currently unknown. Per the germline V gene, CDR1 is SEHNR and CDR2 is FQNEAQ (reference sequence). The junction had 5 bases not matched to a gene; V was cut back by 5 bases and J by 2 bases. The CDR3 extends over 16 amino acids. As it was prepared, the TCRbeta library received unique molecular identifiers. Each CDR3 protein is one row after TCRdb ran MiXCR on the PCR reads. The top ten clones hold around 24% of a sample with about 130,000 distinct CDR3 sequences, roughly 10% of them seen once. Specimen: PBMCs, mostly from graft donor cells, collected 180 days after TCRalphabeta/CD19-depleted stem cell transplant. The chain links TRBV7-9 to TRBJ2-2; TRBD1 aligns across 10 bases. The clonotype comes from a girl under two years old who had a stem cell transplant for combined immunodeficiency, so the T cells may come from the graft donor. CDR3 in amino acids: CASSPDRGQNTGELFF. The CDR3 region has the DNA TGTGCCAGCAGCCCTGACAGGGGGCAAAACACCGGGGAGCTGTTTTTT.